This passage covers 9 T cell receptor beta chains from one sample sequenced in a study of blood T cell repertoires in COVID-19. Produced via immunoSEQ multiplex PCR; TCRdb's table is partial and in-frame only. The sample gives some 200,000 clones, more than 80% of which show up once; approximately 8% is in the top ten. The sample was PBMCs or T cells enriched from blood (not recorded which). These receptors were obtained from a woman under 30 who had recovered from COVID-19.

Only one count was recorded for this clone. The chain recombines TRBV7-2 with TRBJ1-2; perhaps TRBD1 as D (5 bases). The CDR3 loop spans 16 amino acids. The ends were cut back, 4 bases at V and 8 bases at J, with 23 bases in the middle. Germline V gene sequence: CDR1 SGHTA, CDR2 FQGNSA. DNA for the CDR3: TGTGCCAGCAGCTCGCCCTCGGGCGGGGCGCTTAGAGGCTACACCTTC. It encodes CASSSPSGGALRGYTF. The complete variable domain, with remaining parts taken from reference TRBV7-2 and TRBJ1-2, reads GAGVSQSPSNKVTEKGKDVELRCDPISGHTALYWYRQSLGQGLEFLIYFQGNSAPDKSGLPSDRFSAERTGGSVSTLTIQRTQQEDSAVYLCASSSPSGGALRGYTFGSGTRLTVV.

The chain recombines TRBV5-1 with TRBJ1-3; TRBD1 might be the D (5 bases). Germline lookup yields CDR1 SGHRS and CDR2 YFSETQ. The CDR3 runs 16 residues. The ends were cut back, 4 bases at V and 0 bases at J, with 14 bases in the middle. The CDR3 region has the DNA TGCGCCAGCAGCACCGGGGGGGTTTACTCTGGAAACACCATATATTTT. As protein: CASSTGGVYSGNTIYF.

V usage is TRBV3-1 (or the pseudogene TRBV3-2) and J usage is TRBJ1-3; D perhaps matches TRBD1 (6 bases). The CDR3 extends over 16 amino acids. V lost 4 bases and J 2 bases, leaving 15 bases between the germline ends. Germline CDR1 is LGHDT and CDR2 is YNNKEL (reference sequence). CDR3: CASSRGGVGTGNTIYF. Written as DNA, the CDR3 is TGTGCCAGCAGCCGAGGGGGGGTAGGTACTGGAAACACCATATATTTT.

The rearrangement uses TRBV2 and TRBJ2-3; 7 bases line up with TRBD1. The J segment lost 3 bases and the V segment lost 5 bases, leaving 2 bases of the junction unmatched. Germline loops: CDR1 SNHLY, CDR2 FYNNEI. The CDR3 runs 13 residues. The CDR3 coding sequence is TGTGCCAGCAGTCGACAGGGAACAGATACGCAGTATTTT. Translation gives CASSRQGTDTQYF.

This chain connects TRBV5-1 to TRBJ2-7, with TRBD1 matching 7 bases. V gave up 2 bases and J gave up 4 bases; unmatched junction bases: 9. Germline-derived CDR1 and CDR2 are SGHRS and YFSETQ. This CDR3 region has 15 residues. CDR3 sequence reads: CASSFKSGTEYEQYF. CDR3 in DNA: TGCGCCAGCAGCTTTAAATCCGGGACAGAATACGAGCAGTACTTC.

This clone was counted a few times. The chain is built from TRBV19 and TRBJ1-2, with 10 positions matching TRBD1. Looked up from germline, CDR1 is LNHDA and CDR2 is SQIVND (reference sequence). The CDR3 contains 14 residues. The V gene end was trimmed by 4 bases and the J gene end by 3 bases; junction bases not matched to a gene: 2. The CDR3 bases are TGTGCCAGTAGTAAGGACAGGGGGGACTATGGCTACACCTTC. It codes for CASSKDRGDYGYTF. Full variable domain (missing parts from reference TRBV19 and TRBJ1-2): DGGITQSPKYLFRKEGQNVTLSCEQNLNHDAMYWYRQDPGQGLRLIYYSQIVNDFQKGDIAEGYSVSREKKESFPLTVTSAQKNPTAFYLCASSKDRGDYGYTFGSGTRLTVV.

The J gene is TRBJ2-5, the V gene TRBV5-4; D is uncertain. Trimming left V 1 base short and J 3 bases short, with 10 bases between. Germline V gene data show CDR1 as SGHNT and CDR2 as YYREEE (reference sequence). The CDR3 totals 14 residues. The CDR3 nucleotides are TGTGCCAGCAGCTTGTATGGCAGAAAAGAGACCCAGTACTTC. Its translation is CASSLYGRKETQYF.

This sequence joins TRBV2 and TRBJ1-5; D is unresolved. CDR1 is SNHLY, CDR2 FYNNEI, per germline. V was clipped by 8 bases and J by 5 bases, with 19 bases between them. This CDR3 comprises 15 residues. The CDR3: CASGGGESIHQPQHF. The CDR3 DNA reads TGTGCCAGCGGAGGTGGGGAAAGTATTCATCAGCCCCAGCATTTT.

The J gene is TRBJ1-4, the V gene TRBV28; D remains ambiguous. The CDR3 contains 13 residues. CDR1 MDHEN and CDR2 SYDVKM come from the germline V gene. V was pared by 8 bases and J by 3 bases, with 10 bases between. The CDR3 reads CASAGRPNEKLFF. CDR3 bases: TGTGCCAGCGCGGGCAGGCCTAATGAAAAACTGTTTTTT.